These 25 T cell receptor beta chains were sequenced from one sample in a study of PD-L1 blockade in urothelial cancer. Sequenced by immunoSEQ multiplex PCR; TCRdb stores in-frame clones only, minus some. Altogether 70,000 to 90,000 clones are present, around 76% being singletons, with the ten largest covering roughly 9.5%. Material: PBMCs, obtained around atezolizumab (anti-PD-L1) treatment. These receptors came from a man between 70 and 80 years old with urothelial cancer.

The chain uses TRBV2 and TRBJ2-7, with 10 bases lining up with TRBD2. Germline V gene sequence: CDR1 SNHLY, CDR2 FYNNEI. Trimming cost V 4 bases and J 10 bases; bases outside gene matches: 10. CDR3 length: 14 residues. Here the CDR3 reads CASSVRTSGGRQYF. CDR3 bases: TGTGCCAGCAGTGTAAGGACTAGCGGCGGGAGACAGTACTTC.

This chain uses TRBV20-1 with TRBJ1-1; D is ambiguous. The germline gives CDR1 DFQATT, CDR2 SNEGSKA (reference sequence). Between the trimmed V and J ends, which lost 5 bases and 10 bases, there was a span of 14 bases. The CDR3 consists of 11 residues. The CDR3 spells CSAFSGPSAFF. In DNA form, the CDR3 reads TGCAGTGCTTTTAGTGGGCCTTCAGCTTTCTTT.

The rearrangement uses TRBV7-2 and TRBJ1-1, with a weak D call TRBD1 (5 bases). Trimming took 5 bases from V and 3 from J, leaving 25 bases between them. CDR1 and CDR2 (germline): SGHTA, FQGNSA. CDR3 size: 18 residues. The CDR3 is CASSRPFRDSPGDTEAFF. DNA for the CDR3: TGTGCCAGCAGCCGCCCCTTCCGGGACTCTCCGGGGGACACTGAAGCTTTCTTT. Filled out from reference TRBV7-2 and TRBJ1-1, the complete variable domain reads GAGVSQSPSNKVTEKGKDVELRCDPISGHTALYWYRQSLGQGLEFLIYFQGNSAPDKSGLPSDRFSAERTGGSVSTLTIQRTQQEDSAVYLCASSRPFRDSPGDTEAFFGQGTRLTVV.

V is TRBV29-1 and J is TRBJ1-1, with 7 bases identical to TRBD1. The germline V gene has CDR1 SQVTM and CDR2 ANQGSEA. The CDR3 has 15 residues. The J segment lost 5 bases and the V segment lost 6 bases, leaving 15 bases of the junction unmatched. The CDR3 nucleotides are TGCAGCGTCGGCTACGGGGACAGCTGGGAGACTGAAGCTTTCTTT. It codes for CSVGYGDSWETEAFF. Complete variable domain (other parts from reference TRBV29-1 and TRBJ1-1): SAVISQKPSRDICQRGTSLTIQCQVDSQVTMMFWYRQQPGQSLTLIATANQGSEATYESGFVIDKFPISRPNLTFSTLTVSNMSPEDSSIYLCSVGYGDSWETEAFFGQGTRLTVV.

The rearrangement uses TRBV9 and TRBJ2-3, with D uncertain. The germline gives CDR1 SGDLS, CDR2 YYNGEE. V lost 0 bases, J lost 3 bases, and 11 bases lay in between. CDR3 size: 15 residues. The DNA for the CDR3 is TGTGCCAGCAGCGTAGGTGGGCAGAGAACAGATACGCAGTATTTT. It codes for CASSVGGQRTDTQYF.

The chain joins TRBV7-2 to TRBJ1-4; 11 bases are shared with TRBD1. The V gene's germline CDR1 is SGHTA and CDR2 FQGNSA. This CDR3 is built from 14 residues. The J segment lost 8 bases and the V segment lost 7 bases, leaving 6 bases of the junction unmatched. The CDR3 DNA follows: TGTGCCAGCACGCCGGGGACAGGGGGAGAAAAACTGTTTTTT. Its protein product is CASTPGTGGEKLFF.

V is TRBV6-6 and J is TRBJ2-3; a possible D gene is TRBD2 (5 bases). Germline CDR1 and CDR2: MNHNY and SVGAGI (reference sequence). The length of the CDR3 is 15 residues. V lost 5 bases and J lost 2, with 14 bases in between. CDR3 sequence reads: CASSGGGSYTDTQYF. DNA for the CDR3: TGTGCCAGCAGTGGCGGAGGCAGCTACACAGATACGCAGTATTTT.

The chain has TRBV9 and TRBJ2-1; D may be TRBD2 (5 bases). Trimming removed 2 bases at V and 6 bases at J, with 9 bases between. The germline V gene encodes CDR1 SGDLS and CDR2 YYNGEE. This CDR3 has 13 residues. The CDR3 DNA sequence: TGTGCCAGCAGCGTCGGACTCATCAATGAGCAGTTCTTC. Amino acid sequence: CASSVGLINEQFF.

The chain is built from TRBV10-1 and TRBJ2-2; D not certain. The CDR3 loop spans 14 amino acids. V was clipped by 2 bases and J by 4 bases, with 8 bases between them. CDR1 and CDR2 (germline): WNHNN, SYGVQD (reference sequence). CDR3 DNA: TGCGCCAGCAGTGAGAATCTGCGCACCGGGGAGCTGTTTTTT. This codes for CASSENLRTGELFF.

The chain combines TRBV19 with TRBJ1-5; D possibly corresponds to TRBD1 (6 bases). The CDR3 length is 16 residues. Germline V CDR1 and CDR2: LNHDA, SQIVND (reference sequence). Trimming took 3 bases from V and 2 from J, leaving 14 bases between them. The CDR3 DNA reads as TGTGCCAGTAGTATGGTGGGCAGGGGAGGCAATCAGCCCCAGCATTTT. Translated: CASSMVGRGGNQPQHF.

V gene TRBV11-3 combines with J gene TRBJ1-3, with a tentative D call TRBD1 (6 bases). The CDR3 is made up of 13 amino acids. Germline-derived CDR1 and CDR2 are SGHNT and YENEEA. Trimming cost V 5 bases and J 4 bases, with 9 bases left between them. The CDR3: CASSRDIGNTIYF. The DNA for the CDR3 is TGTGCCAGCAGCCGGGACATCGGAAACACCATATATTTT.

The chain joins TRBV7-8 to TRBJ2-5, with 7 bases fitting TRBD1. CDR3 length equals 13 residues. Germline V gene lookup returns CDR1 SGHVS and CDR2 FQNEAQ. The V and J ends lost 5 bases and 3 bases, in that order; junction bases with no gene match: 3. The CDR3 sequence is CASSPGQEETQYF. The DNA for the CDR3 is TGTGCCAGCAGCCCCGGACAGGAAGAGACCCAGTACTTC.

The chain carries TRBV19 and TRBJ2-3; D perhaps matches TRBD2 (5 bases). Trimming left V 5 bases short and J 6 bases short, with 15 bases between. Germline CDR1 is LNHDA and CDR2 is SQIVND (reference sequence). This CDR3 is built from 14 residues. The CDR3 here is CASSPSLASDTQYF. The CDR3 DNA follows: TGTGCCAGTAGTCCATCTCTAGCTAGTGATACGCAGTATTTT.

A few counts support this clone. The rearrangement links TRBV6-5 to TRBJ1-6; 9 bases are shared with TRBD1. Germline V gene lookup returns CDR1 MNHEY and CDR2 SVGAGI. This CDR3 contains 16 residues. J lost 5 bases, V lost 1 base, and 3 bases had no gene match. In DNA, the CDR3 is TGTGCCAGCAGTTACTTTACAGGGGGCAATAATTCACCCCTCCACTTT. This sequence encodes CASSYFTGGNNSPLHF.

Only a few counts were recorded for this clone. The chain employs TRBV6-5 and TRBJ1-2, with 8 positions matching TRBD1. The V and J ends lost 10 bases and 7 bases, in that order; junction bases with no gene match: 8. The CDR3 runs 12 residues. The germline V gene encodes CDR1 MNHEY and CDR2 SVGAGI. Here the CDR3 reads CATSQGARGYTF. For the CDR3, the DNA is TGTGCCACCTCTCAGGGGGCGCGTGGCTACACCTTC.

This chain connects TRBV7-9 to TRBJ1-2, with 8 positions matching TRBD1. V lost 7 bases and J lost 6; bases outside the gene matches: 13. Germline CDR1 and CDR2: SEHNR and FQNEAQ (reference sequence). The CDR3 has 15 amino acids. The DNA of the CDR3 is TGTGCCAGCATTCAGGGGGACAGGCACTCTAATGGCTACACCTTC. It translates to CASIQGDRHSNGYTF.

The V call is TRBV5-6, the J call TRBJ1-6; D gene unclear. CDR1 and CDR2 from the germline V gene are SGHDT and YYEEEE. Trimming cost V 6 bases and J 14 bases, with 21 bases left between them. The CDR3 extends over 14 amino acids. The CDR3 protein is CASTAGRNPGALHF. The CDR3 DNA sequence: TGTGCCAGCACCGCGGGGAGGAATCCTGGGGCCCTCCACTTT.

This chain uses TRBV2 with TRBJ1-2; 7 positions match TRBD1. Germline lookup yields CDR1 SNHLY and CDR2 FYNNEI. The CDR3 extends over 13 amino acids. V shed 4 bases and J 4 bases; nucleotides not matched to a gene: 3. CDR3 nucleotide sequence: TGTGCCAGCAGTGCGGGACAGATCTATGGCTACACCTTC. This sequence encodes CASSAGQIYGYTF. The variable domain in full, with the rest retrieved from reference TRBV2 and TRBJ1-2, is EPEVTQTPSHQVTQMGQEVILRCVPISNHLYFYWYRQILGQKVEFLVSFYNNEISEKSEIFDDQFSVERPDGSNFTLKIRSTKLEDSAMYFCASSAGQIYGYTFGSGTRLTVV.

The chain employs TRBV4-3 and TRBJ1-4; D is uncertain. Trimming stripped 4 bases from V and 4 bases from J, with 13 bases between. CDR3 length: 15 residues. The germline CDR1 and CDR2 sequences are LGHNA and YSLEER. The CDR3 protein is CASSPTQAINEKLFF. Here the CDR3 DNA reads TGCGCCAGCAGCCCCACCCAAGCCATTAATGAAAAACTGTTTTTT.

The chain joins TRBV10-3 to TRBJ2-5; 8 bases match TRBD2. The CDR3 has 14 amino acids. J lost 7 bases, V lost 6 bases, and 10 bases had no gene match. CDR1 is ENHRY, CDR2 SYGVKD, per germline. CDR3 amino acids: CAISPTSGGLTQYF. In DNA, the CDR3 is TGTGCCATCAGCCCCACTAGCGGAGGCCTGACCCAGTACTTC.

The chain uses TRBV5-6 and TRBJ1-3; possibly TRBD1 for D (6 bases). Germline CDR1 and CDR2: SGHDT and YYEEEE. With 1 base removed from V and 2 bases from J, the gap between germline ends came to 13 bases. This CDR3 is built from 16 residues. The chain's CDR3 is CASSLFGGRPGNTIYF. The DNA for the CDR3 is TGTGCCAGCAGCTTGTTCGGGGGGCGACCTGGAAACACCATATATTTT.

The V call is TRBV18, the J call TRBJ1-6; TRBD1 aligns across 8 bases. The J segment lost 9 bases and the V segment lost 3 bases, leaving 16 bases of the junction unmatched. This CDR3 spans 18 amino acids. Looked up from germline, CDR1 is KGHSH and CDR2 is LQKENI. The CDR3 DNA sequence: TGTGCCAGCTCACCCCGATCCTTGCATGACAGGGGAGGTTCACCCCTCCACTTT. Amino acids: CASSPRSLHDRGGSPLHF.

As for this clone: Since no conserved phenylalanine or tryptophan closes the CDR3, a read error is the likely cause. The DNA is left out, because the CDR3 cannot be placed on it with certainty; the CDR3 is given as TCRdb lists it. The gene calls are TRBV21-1 and TRBJ2-2; no check of the table's D call, TRBD1, against the DNA was made. TRBV21-1 is shown as a pseudogene. The CDR3 spans 13 residues, counting both ends. The CDR3 here is CASSKGRVKDRAV.

This chain joins TRBV7-2 and TRBJ1-4; TRBD1 is a possible D gene (5 bases). The length of the CDR3 is 14 residues. Germline assignment: CDR1 SGHTA and CDR2 FQGNSA. V dropped 1 base and J dropped 15 bases, with 18 bases sitting between them. The CDR3 protein is CASSLESMGGRVFF. CDR3 nucleotides: TGTGCCAGCAGCTTAGAGTCTATGGGGGGAAGAGTGTTTTTT.

V usage is TRBV30 and J usage is TRBJ1-1, with 7 bases aligning to TRBD1. The CDR3 extends over 15 amino acids. The trim removed 2 bases at V and 3 bases at J, leaving 9 bases unmatched. Germline assignment: CDR1 GTSNPN and CDR2 SVGIG (reference sequence). The CDR3 bases are TGTGCCTGGAGTTCCGAGGGGGCTGGCTACACTGAAGCTTTCTTT. Protein: CAWSSEGAGYTEAFF.